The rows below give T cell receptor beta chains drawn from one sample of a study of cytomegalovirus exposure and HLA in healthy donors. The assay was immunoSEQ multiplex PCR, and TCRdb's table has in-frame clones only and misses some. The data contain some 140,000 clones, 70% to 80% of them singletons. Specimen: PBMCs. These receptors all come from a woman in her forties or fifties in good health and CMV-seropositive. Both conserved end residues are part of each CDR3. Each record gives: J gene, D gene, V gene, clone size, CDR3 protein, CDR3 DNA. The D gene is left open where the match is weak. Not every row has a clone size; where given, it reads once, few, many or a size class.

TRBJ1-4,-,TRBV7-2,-,CASSLTKSPNEKLFF,TGTGCCAGCAGCTTAACTAAGAGTCCTAATGAAAAACTGTTTTTT
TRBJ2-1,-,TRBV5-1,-,CASSLVQGAYNEQFF,TGCGCCAGCAGCTTGGTACAGGGAGCCTACAATGAGCAGTTCTTC
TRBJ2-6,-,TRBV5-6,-,CASSFGYSGANVLTF,TGTGCCAGCAGCTTCGGGTACTCTGGGGCCAACGTCCTGACTTTC
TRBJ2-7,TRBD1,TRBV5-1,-,CASSLGPDRGHNEQYF,TGCGCCAGCAGCTTGGGACCCGACAGGGGGCATAACGAGCAGTACTTC
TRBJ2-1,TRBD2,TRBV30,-,CAWSVGLAGGLGNEQFF,TGTGCCTGGAGTGTAGGACTAGCGGGGGGGTTAGGCAATGAGCAGTTCTTC
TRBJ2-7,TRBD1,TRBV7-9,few,CASSFPATGNSYEQYF,TGTGCCAGCAGCTTCCCCGCGACAGGGAATTCCTACGAGCAGTACTTC
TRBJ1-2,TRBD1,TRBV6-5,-,CASSYSDRVDGYTF,TGTGCCAGCAGTTACTCTGACAGGGTCGATGGCTACACCTTC
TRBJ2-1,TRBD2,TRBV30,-,CAWSEYSGGSGEQFF,TGTGCCTGGAGTGAATATAGCGGGGGGAGCGGTGAGCAGTTCTTC
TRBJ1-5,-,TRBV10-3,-,CAISESGGERDQPQHF,TGTGCCATCAGTGAGTCCGGGGGGGAAAGGGATCAGCCCCAGCATTTT
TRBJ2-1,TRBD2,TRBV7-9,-,CASILSGTSGEQFF,TGTGCCAGCATCCTCTCTGGGACTAGCGGTGAGCAGTTCTTC
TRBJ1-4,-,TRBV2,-,CASSPRQGLGEKLFF,TGTGCCAGCAGTCCAAGGCAGGGTTTAGGGGAAAAACTGTTTTTT
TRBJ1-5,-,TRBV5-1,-,CASSSGDPDVPQHF,TGCGCCAGCAGCTCGGGGGACCCTGACGTACCCCAGCATTTT
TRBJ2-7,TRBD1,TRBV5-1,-,CASSLVATGASYEQYF,TGCGCCAGCAGCTTGGTAGCGACAGGGGCCTCCTACGAGCAGTACTTC
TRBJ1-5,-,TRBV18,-,CASSPSGSNQPQHF,TGTGCCAGCTCACCAAGCGGAAGCAATCAGCCCCAGCATTTT
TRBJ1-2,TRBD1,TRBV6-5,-,CASSYSGTGEHTF,TGTGCCAGCAGTTACTCAGGGACAGGGGAACACACCTTC
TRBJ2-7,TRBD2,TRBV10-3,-,CAISESSGGKNEQYF,TGTGCCATCAGTGAGTCGAGCGGGGGTAAAAACGAGCAGTACTTC
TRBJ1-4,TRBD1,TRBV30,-,CAWRTGPFRKLFF,TGTGCCTGGAGGACAGGGCCTTTTAGGAAACTGTTTTTT
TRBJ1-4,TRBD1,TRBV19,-,CASSPRGTLHEKLFF,TGTGCCAGTAGTCCCAGGGGGACACTCCATGAAAAACTGTTTTTT
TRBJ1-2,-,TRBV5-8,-,CASSRGWRYGYTF,TGTGCCAGCAGCCGAGGTTGGCGCTATGGCTACACCTTC
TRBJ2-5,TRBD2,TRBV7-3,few,CASSLGGGFQETQYF,TGTGCCAGCAGCTTGGGCGGGGGGTTCCAAGAGACCCAGTACTTC
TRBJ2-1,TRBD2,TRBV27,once,CASSRTSGEPYNEQFF,TGTGCCAGCAGTCGGACTAGCGGGGAACCGTACAATGAGCAGTTCTTC
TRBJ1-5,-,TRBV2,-,CASTDGGRSNQPQHF,TGTGCCAGCACGGACGGGGGGCGAAGCAATCAGCCCCAGCATTTT
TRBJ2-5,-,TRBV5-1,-,CASSYRARETQYF,TGCGCCAGCAGCTACAGGGCCAGGGAGACCCAGTACTTC
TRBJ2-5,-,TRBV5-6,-,CASSPWWAQEHQETQYF,TGTGCCAGCAGCCCGTGGTGGGCCCAGGAACATCAAGAGACCCAGTACTTC
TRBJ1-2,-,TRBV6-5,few,CASSYVSHYGYTF,TGTGCCAGCAGTTACGTCTCCCACTATGGCTACACCTTC
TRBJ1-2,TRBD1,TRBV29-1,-,CSVDEGAGYGYTF,TGCAGCGTTGATGAGGGGGCTGGATACGGCTACACCTTC
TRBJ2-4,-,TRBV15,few,CATSRDLGGENIQYF,TGTGCCACCAGCAGAGATTTAGGAGGAGAAAACATTCAGTACTTC
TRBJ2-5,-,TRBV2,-,CASTRDNQETQYF,TGTGCCAGCACCCGGGACAACCAAGAGACCCAGTACTTC
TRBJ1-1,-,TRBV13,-,CASSPLGGMNTEAFF,TGTGCCAGCAGTCCCTTGGGGGGGATGAACACTGAAGCTTTCTTT
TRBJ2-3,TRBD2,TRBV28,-,CASLAGDLISTDTQYF,TGTGCCAGCCTGGCGGGGGACCTTATTAGCACAGATACGCAGTATTTT
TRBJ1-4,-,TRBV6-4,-,CASSDGPSGKLFF,TGTGCCAGCAGCGACGGACCCTCAGGGAAACTGTTTTTT
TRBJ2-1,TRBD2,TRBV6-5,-,CASTLTSGFYNEQFF,TGTGCCAGCACTCTGACTAGCGGGTTTTACAATGAGCAGTTCTTC
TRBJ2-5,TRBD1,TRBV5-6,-,CASSSDRGPGTQYF,TGTGCCAGCAGCAGTGACAGGGGCCCCGGGACCCAGTACTTC
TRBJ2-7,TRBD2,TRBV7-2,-,CASSVEERGPSSYEQYF,TGTGCCAGCAGCGTCGAGGAGCGGGGACCGAGCTCCTACGAGCAGTACTTC
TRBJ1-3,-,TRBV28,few,CASSLFNRGGNTIYF,TGTGCCAGCAGTTTATTTAACCGGGGGGGAAACACCATATATTTT
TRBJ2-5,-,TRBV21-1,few,CAERLREETQYF,TGTGCCGAGAGACTAAGGGAGGAGACCCAGTACTTC
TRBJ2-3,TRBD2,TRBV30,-,CAWDSGASTDTQYF,TGTGCCTGGGATAGCGGGGCAAGCACAGATACGCAGTATTTT
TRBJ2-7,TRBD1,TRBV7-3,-,CASSFWDRGSYEQYF,TGTGCCAGCAGCTTCTGGGACAGGGGCTCCTACGAGCAGTACTTC
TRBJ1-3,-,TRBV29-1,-,CSVEDLTGGNTIYF,TGCAGCGTTGAAGATCTTACAGGAGGAAACACCATATATTTT
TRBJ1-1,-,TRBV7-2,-,CASTPGGRNTEAFF,TGTGCCAGCACCCCGGGGGGGCGGAACACTGAAGCTTTCTTT
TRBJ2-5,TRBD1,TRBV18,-,CASSLSGTDQETQYF,TGTGCCAGCTCACTATCAGGGACAGATCAAGAGACCCAGTACTTC
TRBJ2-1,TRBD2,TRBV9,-,CASSETGTSGYNEQFF,TGTGCCAGCAGCGAAACCGGGACTAGCGGCTACAATGAGCAGTTCTTC
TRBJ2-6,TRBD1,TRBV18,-,CASSPRDSILVSGANVLTF,TGTGCCAGCTCACCACGGGACAGTATTCTCGTCTCTGGGGCCAACGTCCTGACTTTC
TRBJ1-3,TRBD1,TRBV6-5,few,CASRDQGAKATIYF,TGTGCCAGCAGAGACCAGGGGGCGAAGGCTACCATATATTTT
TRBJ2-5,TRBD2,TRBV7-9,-,CASSLGGSGATQYF,TGTGCCAGCAGCTTAGGGGGTAGCGGGGCGACCCAGTACTTC
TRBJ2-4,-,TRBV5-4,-,CASSLWSGLQYF,TGTGCCAGCAGCTTGTGGTCTGGCCTTCAGTACTTC
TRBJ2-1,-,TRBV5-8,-,CASSLGGIEQFF,TGTGCCAGCAGCTTGGGAGGGATTGAGCAGTTCTTC
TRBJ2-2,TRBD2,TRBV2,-,CASSETSGGPRTGELFF,TGTGCCAGCAGTGAGACTAGCGGGGGCCCGAGGACCGGGGAGCTGTTTTTT
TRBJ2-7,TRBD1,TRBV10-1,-,CASRAEGSGRGPPYEQYF,TGCGCCAGCAGGGCGGAGGGTTCAGGCAGGGGGCCTCCCTACGAGCAGTACTTC
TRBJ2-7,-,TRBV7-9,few,CASSLAGGISDEQYF,TGTGCCAGCAGCTTAGCCGGGGGTATTAGCGACGAGCAGTACTTC
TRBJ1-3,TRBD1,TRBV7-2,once,CASSPRQGSGNTIYF,TGTGCCAGCAGCCCTCGACAGGGCTCTGGAAACACCATATATTTT
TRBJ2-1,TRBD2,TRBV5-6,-,CASWTAGATYNEQFF,TGTGCCAGCTGGACAGCGGGAGCCACCTACAATGAGCAGTTCTTC